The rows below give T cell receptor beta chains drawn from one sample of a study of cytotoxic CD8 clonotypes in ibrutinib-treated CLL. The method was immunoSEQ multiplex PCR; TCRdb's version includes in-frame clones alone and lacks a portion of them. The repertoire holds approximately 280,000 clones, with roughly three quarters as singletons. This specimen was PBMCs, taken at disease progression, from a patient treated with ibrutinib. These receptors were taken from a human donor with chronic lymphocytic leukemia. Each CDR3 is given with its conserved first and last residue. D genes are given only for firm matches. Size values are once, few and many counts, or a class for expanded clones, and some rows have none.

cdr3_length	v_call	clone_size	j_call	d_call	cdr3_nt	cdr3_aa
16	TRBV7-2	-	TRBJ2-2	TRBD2	TGTGCCAGCAGCTTAAACGGGAGGGCCAACACCGGGGAGCTGTTTTTT	CASSLNGRANTGELFF
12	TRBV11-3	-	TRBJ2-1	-	TGTGCCAGCAGCTTAGCGAATAATGAGCAGTTCTTC	CASSLANNEQFF
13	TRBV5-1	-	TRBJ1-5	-	TGCGCCAGCAGCTTGGCTAGCAATCAGCCCCAGCATTTT	CASSLASNQPQHF
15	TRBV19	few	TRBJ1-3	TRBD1	TGTGCCAGTAGCACGACAGGGTCCTCTGGAAACACCATATATTTT	CASSTTGSSGNTIYF
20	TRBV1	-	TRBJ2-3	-	TGCACCAGCAGCCCCCCATTGACTAGCGGGAGGGAGGCAAACACAGATACGCAGTATTTT	CTSSPPLTSGREANTDTQYF
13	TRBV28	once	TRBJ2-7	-	TGTGCCACCCTAGGCGGCCACTCCTACGAGCAGTACTTC	CATLGGHSYEQYF
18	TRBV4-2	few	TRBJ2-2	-	TGTGCCAGCAGCCAAGTTCCGGGAGTCCTTGAGGGCACCGGGGAGCTGTTTTTT	CASSQVPGVLEGTGELFF
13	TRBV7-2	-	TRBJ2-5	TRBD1	TGTGCCAGCAGCTTCGCGACAGGGGACTCCCAGTACTTC	CASSFATGDSQYF
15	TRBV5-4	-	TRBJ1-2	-	TGTGCCAGCAGCTTGGGTACATATACTAACTATGGCTACACCTTC	CASSLGTYTNYGYTF
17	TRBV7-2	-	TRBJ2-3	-	TGTGCCAGCAGCTTAGGTATATGGCTTCGGCGGGCCGATACGCAGTATTTT	CASSLGIWLRRADTQYF
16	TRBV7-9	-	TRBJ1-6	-	TGTGCCAGCAGCCCTAGGGGGAGCTCCTATAATTCACCCCTCCACTTT	CASSPRGSSYNSPLHF
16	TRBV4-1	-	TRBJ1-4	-	TGCGCCAGCAGCCTCCGGCATCCTCCGGTAGGTGAAAAACTGTTTTTT	CASSLRHPPVGEKLFF
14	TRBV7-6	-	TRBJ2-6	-	TGTGCCAGCAGGCCTAGCTCTGGGGCCAACGTCCTGACTTTC	CASRPSSGANVLTF
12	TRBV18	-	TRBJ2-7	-	TGTGCCAGCTCACCCCGAGGGGACGAGCAGTACTTC	CASSPRGDEQYF
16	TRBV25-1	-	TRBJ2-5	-	TGTGCCAGCAGTGATCCCCCTGGGGCAGACAAAGAGACCCAGTACTTC	CASSDPPGADKETQYF
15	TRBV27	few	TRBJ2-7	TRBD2	TGTGCCAGCAGTTCTCCGGGACTAGCGGAATACGAGCAGTACTTC	CASSSPGLAEYEQYF
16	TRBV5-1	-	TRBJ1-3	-	TGCGCCAGCAGCACCAGGACACCGGGGGCTGGAAACACCATATATTTT	CASSTRTPGAGNTIYF
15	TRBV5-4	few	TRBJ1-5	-	TGTGCCAGCAGCTTCGGGGGCGGAGGGAATCAGCCCCAGCATTTT	CASSFGGGGNQPQHF
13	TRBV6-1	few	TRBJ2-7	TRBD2	TGTGCCAGCGGGACTAGCGGATCCTACGAGCAGTACTTC	CASGTSGSYEQYF
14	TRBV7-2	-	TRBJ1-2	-	TGTGCCAGCAGCTTAGCAGGGTACGTCGATGGCTACACCTTC	CASSLAGYVDGYTF
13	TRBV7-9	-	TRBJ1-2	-	TGTGCCAGCAGCTTTTTGGGGGCGGATGGCTACACCTTC	CASSFLGADGYTF
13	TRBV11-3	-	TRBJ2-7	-	TGTGCCAGCAGCACCCGAAGGGGGGCCGAGCAGTACTTC	CASSTRRGAEQYF
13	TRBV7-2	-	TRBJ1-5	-	TGTGCCAGCAGCCCCGCCGTTTTTCAGCCCCAGCATTTT	CASSPAVFQPQHF
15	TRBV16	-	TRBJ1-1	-	TGTGCCAGCAGCCCCAAAACGGGTGGGGTGCGGGGAGCTTTCTTT	CASSPKTGGVRGAFF